This T cell receptor beta chain stems from a study of neurological immune-mediated disorders. V was cut by 5 bases and J by 3 bases, with 8 bases left in between. Per the germline V gene, CDR1 is SNHLY and CDR2 is FYNNEI. There are 12 residues in the CDR3. Time point: technical triplicate 3. One entry per CDR3 protein, called by TCRdb with MiXCR from the 5' RACE reads. This table holds about 42,000 distinct CDR3 sequences, 20% to 25% found once. The gene calls are TRBV2 and TRBJ2-7, with D tentatively TRBD2 (5 bases). Material for sequencing was PBMCs. The receptor was isolated from a man in his sixties with HTLV-1-associated myelopathy (HAM/TSP). The CDR3 is CASSYGIYEQYF. CDR3 nucleotide sequence: TGTGCCAGCAGTTACGGGATCTACGAGCAGTACTTC.